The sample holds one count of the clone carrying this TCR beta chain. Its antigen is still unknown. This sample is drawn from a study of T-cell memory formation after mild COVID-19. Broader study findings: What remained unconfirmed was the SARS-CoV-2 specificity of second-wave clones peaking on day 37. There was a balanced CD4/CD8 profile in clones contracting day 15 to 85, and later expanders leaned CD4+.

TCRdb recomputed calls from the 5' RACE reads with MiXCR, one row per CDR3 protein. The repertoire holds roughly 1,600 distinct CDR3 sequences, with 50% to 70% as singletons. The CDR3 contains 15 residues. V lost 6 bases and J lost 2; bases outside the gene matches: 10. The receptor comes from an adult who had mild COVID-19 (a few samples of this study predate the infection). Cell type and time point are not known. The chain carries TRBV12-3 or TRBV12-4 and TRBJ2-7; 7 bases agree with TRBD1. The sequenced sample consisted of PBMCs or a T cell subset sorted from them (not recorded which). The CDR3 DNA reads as TGTGCCAGCAGCCTCCGTGAGGGGGCGACCTACGAGCAGTACTTC. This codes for CASSLREGATYEQYF.